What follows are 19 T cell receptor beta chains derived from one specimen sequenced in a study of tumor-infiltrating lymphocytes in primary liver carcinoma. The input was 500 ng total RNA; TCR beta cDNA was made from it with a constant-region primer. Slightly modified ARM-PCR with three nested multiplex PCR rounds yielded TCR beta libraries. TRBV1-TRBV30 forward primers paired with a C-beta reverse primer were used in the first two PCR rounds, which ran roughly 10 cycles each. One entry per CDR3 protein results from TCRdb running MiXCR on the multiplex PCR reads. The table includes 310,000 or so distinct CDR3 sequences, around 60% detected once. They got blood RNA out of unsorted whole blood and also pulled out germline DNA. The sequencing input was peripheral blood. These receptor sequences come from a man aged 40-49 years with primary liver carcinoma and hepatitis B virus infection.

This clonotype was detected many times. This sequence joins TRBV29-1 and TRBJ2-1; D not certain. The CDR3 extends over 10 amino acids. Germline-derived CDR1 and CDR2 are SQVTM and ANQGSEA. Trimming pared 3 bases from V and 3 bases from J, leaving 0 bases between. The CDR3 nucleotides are TGCAGCGTTGACTACAATGAGCAGTTCTTC. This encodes CSVDYNEQFF.

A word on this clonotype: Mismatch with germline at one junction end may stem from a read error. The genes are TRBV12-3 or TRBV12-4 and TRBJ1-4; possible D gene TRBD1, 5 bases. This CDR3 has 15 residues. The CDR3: CASSPPRAGNENLFF. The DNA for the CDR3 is TGTGCCAGCAGTCCCCCCAGGGCCGGTAATGAAAACCTGTTTTTT.

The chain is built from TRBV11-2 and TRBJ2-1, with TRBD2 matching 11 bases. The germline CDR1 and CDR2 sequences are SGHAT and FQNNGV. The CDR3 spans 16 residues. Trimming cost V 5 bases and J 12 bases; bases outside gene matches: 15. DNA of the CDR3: TGTGCCAGCAGCGAAGCCAGACTAGCGGGAAACAATCTGCAGTTCTTC. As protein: CASSEARLAGNNLQFF.

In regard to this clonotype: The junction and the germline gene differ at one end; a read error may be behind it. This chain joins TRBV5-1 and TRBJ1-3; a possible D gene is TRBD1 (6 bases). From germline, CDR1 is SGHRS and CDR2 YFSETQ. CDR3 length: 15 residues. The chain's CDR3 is CASRLGTNLGNTIYF. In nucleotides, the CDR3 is TGCGCCAGCAGATTGGGGACAAACCTTGGAAACACCATATATTTT.

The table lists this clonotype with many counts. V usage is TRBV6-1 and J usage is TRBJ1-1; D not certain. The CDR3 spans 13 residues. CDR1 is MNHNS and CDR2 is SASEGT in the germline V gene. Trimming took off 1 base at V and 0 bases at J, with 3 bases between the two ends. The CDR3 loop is CASSEGMNTEAFF. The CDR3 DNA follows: TGTGCCAGCAGTGAAGGAATGAACACTGAAGCTTTCTTT.

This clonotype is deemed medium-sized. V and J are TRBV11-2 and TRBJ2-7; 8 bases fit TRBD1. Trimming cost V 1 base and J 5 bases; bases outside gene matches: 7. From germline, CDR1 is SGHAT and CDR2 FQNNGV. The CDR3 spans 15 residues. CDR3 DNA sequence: TGTGCCAGCAGCTTAGGGACAGGGTTCAGAAACGAGCAGTACTTC. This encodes CASSLGTGFRNEQYF.

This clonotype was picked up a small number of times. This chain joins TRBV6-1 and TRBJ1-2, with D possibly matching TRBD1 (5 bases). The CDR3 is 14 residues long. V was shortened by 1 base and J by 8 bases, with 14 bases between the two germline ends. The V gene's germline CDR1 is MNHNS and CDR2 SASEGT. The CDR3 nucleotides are TGTGCCAGCAGTGAAGGGTTCAGGGAGTGGGGCTACACCTTC. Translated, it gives CASSEGFREWGYTF.

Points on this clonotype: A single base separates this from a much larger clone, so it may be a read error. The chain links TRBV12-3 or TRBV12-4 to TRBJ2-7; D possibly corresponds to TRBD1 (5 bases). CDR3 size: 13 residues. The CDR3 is CVSSLDKTQGQYF. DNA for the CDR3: TGTGTCAGCAGTTTAGACAAGACTCAGGGGCAGTACTTC.

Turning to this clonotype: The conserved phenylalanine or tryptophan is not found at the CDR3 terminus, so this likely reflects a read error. DNA of the CDR3: TGTGCCAACAAGGGGATTAACACCAGGGAGCTGTTTCTT. Protein product: CANKGINTRELFL. V and J are TRBV11-2 and TRBJ2-2; D is perhaps TRBD1 (5 bases). In germline, CDR1 is SGHAT, CDR2 FQNNGV. This CDR3 has 13 amino acids.

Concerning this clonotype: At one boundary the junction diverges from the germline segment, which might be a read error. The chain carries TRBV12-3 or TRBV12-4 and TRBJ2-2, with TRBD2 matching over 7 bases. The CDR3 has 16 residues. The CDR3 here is CTSSGSGLVVTGELFF. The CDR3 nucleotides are TGTACCAGCAGTGGCTCTGGACTAGTGGTCACCGGGGAGCTGTTTTTT.

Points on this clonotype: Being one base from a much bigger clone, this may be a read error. CDR3 DNA sequence: TGTGCCAACAGTTACCTCAACATTAGACATGACACAGATACGCAGTATTTT. Protein product: CANSYLNIRHDTDTQYF. The rearrangement joins TRBV6-6 to TRBJ2-3; no clear D. Germline values: CDR1 MNHNY, CDR2 SVGAGI (reference sequence). The CDR3 runs 17 residues.

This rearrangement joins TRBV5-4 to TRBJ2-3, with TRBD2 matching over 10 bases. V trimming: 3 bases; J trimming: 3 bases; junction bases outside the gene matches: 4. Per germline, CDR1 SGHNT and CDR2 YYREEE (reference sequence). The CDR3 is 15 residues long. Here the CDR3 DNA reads TGTGCCAGCAGCTCTAGCGGGAGTAGGACAGATACGCAGTATTTT. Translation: CASSSSGSRTDTQYF.

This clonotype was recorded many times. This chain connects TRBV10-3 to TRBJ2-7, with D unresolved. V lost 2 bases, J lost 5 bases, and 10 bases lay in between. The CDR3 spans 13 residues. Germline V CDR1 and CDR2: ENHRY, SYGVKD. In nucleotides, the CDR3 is TGTGCCATCAGTGAGGGGCTAGACAACGAGCAGTACTTC. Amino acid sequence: CAISEGLDNEQYF.

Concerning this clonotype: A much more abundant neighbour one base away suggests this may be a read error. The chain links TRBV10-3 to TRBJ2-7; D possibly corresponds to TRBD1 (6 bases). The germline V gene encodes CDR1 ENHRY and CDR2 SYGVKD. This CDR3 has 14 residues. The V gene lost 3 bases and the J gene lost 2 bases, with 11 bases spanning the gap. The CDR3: CAISEGTSPYEQYF. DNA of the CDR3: TGTGCCATCAGTGAAGGGACAAGCCCCTACGAGCAGTACTTC.

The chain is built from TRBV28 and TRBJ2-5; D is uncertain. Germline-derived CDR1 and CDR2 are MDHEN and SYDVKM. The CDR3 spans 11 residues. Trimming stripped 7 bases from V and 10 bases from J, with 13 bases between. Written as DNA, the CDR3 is TGTGCCAGCATCTTACTCGGCAGCCAGTACTTC. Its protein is CASILLGSQYF.

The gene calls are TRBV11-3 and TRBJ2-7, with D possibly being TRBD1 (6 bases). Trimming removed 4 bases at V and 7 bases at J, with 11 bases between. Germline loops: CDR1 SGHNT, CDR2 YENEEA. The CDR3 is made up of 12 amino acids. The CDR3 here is CASSSEGEEQYF. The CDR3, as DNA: TGTGCCAGCAGCTCAGAGGGGGAGGAGCAGTACTTC.

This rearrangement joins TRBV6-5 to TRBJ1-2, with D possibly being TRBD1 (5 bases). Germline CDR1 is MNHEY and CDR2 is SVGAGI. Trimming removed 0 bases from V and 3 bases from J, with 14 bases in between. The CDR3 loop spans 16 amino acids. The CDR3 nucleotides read TGTGCCAGCAGTTACTCGGCACAGGAAAGGTACTATGGCTACACCTTC. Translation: CASSYSAQERYYGYTF.

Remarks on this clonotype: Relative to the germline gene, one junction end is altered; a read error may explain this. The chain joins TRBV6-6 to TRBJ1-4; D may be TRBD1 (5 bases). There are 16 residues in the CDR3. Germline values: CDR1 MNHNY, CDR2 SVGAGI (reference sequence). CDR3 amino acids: CVSSPTQVRGNEKLFF. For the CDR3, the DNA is TGTGTCAGCAGCCCCACACAGGTCCGGGGAAATGAAAAACTGTTTTTT.

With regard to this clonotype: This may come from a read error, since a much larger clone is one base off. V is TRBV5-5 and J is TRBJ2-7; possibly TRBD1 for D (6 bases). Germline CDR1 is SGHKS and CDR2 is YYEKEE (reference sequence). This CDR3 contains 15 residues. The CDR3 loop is CASRRTDDPSCEQYF. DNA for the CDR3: TGTGCCAGCAGACGGACAGATGACCCCTCCTGCGAGCAGTACTTC.